This passage covers 20 T cell receptor beta chains from one sample sequenced in a study of blood T cell repertoires in COVID-19 (dated by TCRdb to the early 2020s). Preparation of the library involved the immunoSEQ multiplex PCR assay. As stored in TCRdb, this immuneACCESS dataset retains in-frame rearrangements with V and J assigned. A fraction of the clones does not appear; measured against another copy, unresolved V genes explain less than half of the discrepancy, and the remainder lacks a known reason. The sample data list some 160,000 clones, and about 82% of these were observed just once. The ten largest clones capture approximately 8.2% of the sample. The specimen sequenced was peripheral blood. The receptors originated from a woman older than 75 with COVID-19, enrolled during active disease.

The chain recombines TRBV2 with TRBJ1-1, with 7 bases identical to TRBD1. This CDR3 has 14 amino acids. Germline V gene data show CDR1 as SNHLY and CDR2 as FYNNEI. Trimming cost V 6 bases and J 7 bases; bases outside gene matches: 11. The CDR3 DNA follows: TGTGCCAGCAGCCCCGACAGGGCCTGGGGTGAAGCTTTCTTT. Translation gives CASSPDRAWGEAFF. Full variable domain (outside the CDR3, taken from reference TRBV2 and TRBJ1-1): EPEVTQTPSHQVTQMGQEVILRCVPISNHLYFYWYRQILGQKVEFLVSFYNNEISEKSEIFDDQFSVERPDGSNFTLKIRSTKLEDSAMYFCASSPDRAWGEAFFGQGTRLTVV.

The genes are TRBV2 and TRBJ2-5; unclear D gene. The ends were cut back, 7 bases at V and 4 bases at J, with 7 bases in the middle. This CDR3 comprises 11 residues. Germline loops: CDR1 SNHLY, CDR2 FYNNEI. CDR3: CASTGGETQYF. In DNA form, the CDR3 reads TGTGCCAGCACCGGTGGAGAGACCCAGTACTTC.

The chain joins TRBV3-1 (or the pseudogene TRBV3-2) to TRBJ1-2; maybe TRBD1 (5 bases). Trimming took 4 bases from V and 8 from J, leaving 14 bases between them. CDR3 size: 13 residues. Per the germline V gene, CDR1 is LGHDT and CDR2 is YNNKEL (reference sequence). CDR3: CASSLEGARGYTF. In DNA form, the CDR3 reads TGTGCCAGCAGCCTCGAAGGGGCGAGGGGCTACACCTTC.

The J gene is TRBJ2-6, the V gene TRBV5-1; possibly TRBD1 for D (6 bases). V was shortened by 4 bases and J by 4 bases, with 12 bases between the two germline ends. This CDR3 has 15 amino acids. Germline CDR1 reads SGHRS; CDR2 reads YFSETQ. CDR3 residues: CASSPTGLGANVLTF. The CDR3 DNA sequence: TGCGCCAGCAGCCCTACAGGGTTGGGGGCCAACGTCCTGACTTTC.

This chain uses TRBV3-1 (or the pseudogene TRBV3-2) with TRBJ1-2; no clear D. The CDR3 loop spans 12 amino acids. The V gene's germline CDR1 is LGHDT and CDR2 YNNKEL (reference sequence). Trimming left V 2 bases short and J 6 bases short, with 7 bases between. This CDR3 is CASSQYPHGYTF. The CDR3 nucleotides read TGTGCCAGCAGCCAATATCCCCATGGCTACACCTTC.

The chain links TRBV5-5 to TRBJ2-1, with D possibly TRBD1 on 6 matching bases. V gave up 3 bases and J gave up 1 base, with 11 bases separating them. CDR3 size: 15 residues. Germline CDR1 reads SGHKS; CDR2 reads YYEKEE (reference sequence). Written as DNA, the CDR3 is TGTGCCAGCAGCTCACAGGGTCAGTCCTACAATGAGCAGTTCTTC. Protein: CASSSQGQSYNEQFF.

V gene TRBV5-6 combines with J gene TRBJ1-6; 7 bases are shared with TRBD1. The CDR3 sequence is 16 residues long. V was pared by 0 bases and J by 1 base, with 1 base of the junction left unmatched. Per the germline V gene, CDR1 is SGHDT and CDR2 is YYEEEE. CDR3 region: CASSLGQGSYNSPLHF. In DNA form, the CDR3 reads TGTGCCAGCAGCTTGGGACAGGGTTCCTATAATTCACCCCTCCACTTT.

The rearrangement joins TRBV4-1 to TRBJ1-4; TRBD1 aligns across 8 bases. The germline gives CDR1 MGHRA, CDR2 YSYEKL. The trim removed 0 bases at V and 10 bases at J, leaving 7 bases unmatched. This CDR3 comprises 15 residues. In nucleotides, the CDR3 is TGCGCCAGCAGCCAAGAAGACAGGGGATCGGCAAAACTGTTTTTT. This gives the protein CASSQEDRGSAKLFF.

This chain connects TRBV28 to TRBJ1-4, with a weak D call TRBD1 (6 bases). V lost 4 bases, J lost 5 bases, and 14 bases lay in between. Per the germline V gene, CDR1 is MDHEN and CDR2 is SYDVKM. The CDR3 totals 15 residues. The CDR3 loop is CASSSWTAINEKLFF. The CDR3 region has the DNA TGTGCCAGCAGTTCCTGGACAGCAATAAATGAAAAACTGTTTTTT.

Here the CDR3 reads CASSRTGSQPQHF. DNA for the CDR3: TGTGCCAGCAGCCGCACAGGGAGCCAGCCCCAGCATTTT. The J gene is TRBJ1-5, the V gene TRBV12-3 or TRBV12-4; D might be TRBD1 (6 bases). The CDR3 sequence is 13 residues long. V dropped 6 bases and J dropped 7 bases, with 13 bases sitting between them.

The rearrangement links TRBV3-1 (or the pseudogene TRBV3-2) to TRBJ1-1, with TRBD1 as a possible D gene (6 bases). The CDR3 has 15 residues. Germline V gene lookup returns CDR1 LGHDT and CDR2 YNNKEL (reference sequence). Trimming removed 0 bases from V and 5 bases from J, with 13 bases in between. CDR3 region: CASSQEGRGSTEAFF. CDR3 coding DNA: TGTGCCAGCAGCCAAGAAGGCAGGGGCTCGACTGAAGCTTTCTTT.

The genes are TRBV28 and TRBJ1-6, with 7 positions matching TRBD1. The CDR3 is 14 residues long. The V segment lost 3 bases and the J segment 6 bases; nucleotides outside the gene matches: 2. Germline assignment: CDR1 MDHEN and CDR2 SYDVKM. The CDR3 DNA follows: TGTGCCAGCAGTTTCCCAGGGGGTAATTCACCCCTCCACTTT. Translation: CASSFPGGNSPLHF. The whole variable domain, filled in from reference TRBV28 and TRBJ1-6, reads DVKVTQSSRYLVKRTGEKVFLECVQDMDHENMFWYRQDPGLGLRLIYFSYDVKMKEKGDIPEGYSVSREKKERFSLILESASTNQTSMYLCASSFPGGNSPLHFGNGTRLTVT.

This sequence joins TRBV11-2 and TRBJ2-7, with D possibly TRBD2 on 5 matching bases. The CDR3 runs 14 residues. The V gene lost 2 bases and the J gene lost 0 bases, with 8 bases spanning the gap. Germline CDR1 reads SGHAT; CDR2 reads FQNNGV. CDR3 loop: CASSLFEGSYEQYF. As DNA, the CDR3 is TGTGCCAGCAGCTTATTCGAGGGCTCCTACGAGCAGTACTTC.

This clone was detected only once. The chain employs TRBV5-6 and TRBJ2-3; 9 positions agree with TRBD2. CDR3 length: 16 amino acids. Germline V gene data show CDR1 as SGHDT and CDR2 as YYEEEE. Germline trimming cut 1 base from V and 2 bases from J; bases unmatched to any gene: 5. CDR3: CASSLRAGGFTDTQYF. Here the CDR3 DNA reads TGTGCCAGCAGCTTGAGAGCGGGGGGTTTCACAGATACGCAGTATTTT.

This clone came up once. The V gene is TRBV7-3, the J gene TRBJ1-6; D remains unclear. Germline V CDR1 and CDR2: SGHTA, FQGTGA. The CDR3 sequence is 14 residues long. V lost 0 bases and J lost 7, with 7 bases in between. For the CDR3, the DNA is TGTGCCAGCAGCTTAACACAGTCCAATTCACCCCTCCACTTT. Protein: CASSLTQSNSPLHF. Full variable domain (remainder filled in from reference TRBV7-3 and TRBJ1-6): GAGVSQTPSNKVTEKGKYVELRCDPISGHTALYWYRQSLGQGPEFLIYFQGTGAADDSGLPNDRFFAVRPEGSVSTLKIQRTERGDSAVYLCASSLTQSNSPLHFGNGTRLTVT.

The rearrangement joins TRBV4-1 to TRBJ1-5; 7 bases are a match to TRBD1. Per the germline V gene, CDR1 is MGHRA and CDR2 is YSYEKL. CDR3 length: 15 residues. V lost 1 base, J lost 4 bases, and 4 bases stayed unmatched. Here the CDR3 reads CASSQGDSLNQPQHF. The CDR3 nucleotides read TGCGCCAGCAGCCAAGGGGACAGCCTAAATCAGCCCCAGCATTTT.

The chain joins TRBV19 to TRBJ2-6; 8 nucleotides agree with TRBD1. The trim removed 7 bases at V and 0 bases at J, leaving 11 bases unmatched. CDR1 is LNHDA, CDR2 SQIVND, per germline (reference sequence). The CDR3 loop spans 18 amino acids. The CDR3, as DNA: TGTGCCAGTAAGACCTTGGGACAGGCCATCTCTGGGGCCAACGTCCTGACTTTC. It translates to CASKTLGQAISGANVLTF.

This clone has only one observation. The chain uses TRBV9 and TRBJ1-1, with D perhaps matching TRBD1 (6 bases). CDR3 size: 16 residues. V shed 2 bases and J shed 0 bases, with 14 bases lying between them. Germline loops: CDR1 SGDLS, CDR2 YYNGEE. CDR3 region: CASSVGDTNLNTEAFF. The CDR3 coding sequence is TGTGCCAGCAGCGTGGGGGACACAAATCTGAACACTGAAGCTTTCTTT.

The rearrangement links TRBV1 to TRBJ1-5. TRBV1 is shown as a pseudogene. The CDR3 runs to 19 residues. CDR3 amino acids: CTSSQDRDFFRYSNQPQHF. The CDR3 DNA sequence: TGCACCAGCAGCCAAGATCGCGATTTCTTTCGGTATAGCAATCAGCCCCAGCATTTT.

This clone has more than one count but fewer than ten. In DNA, the CDR3 is TGTGCCAGCAGGATAGGGCAGGGTGGCACTGAAGCTTTCTTT. Translated, it gives CASRIGQGGTEAFF. The gene calls are TRBV2 and TRBJ1-1; weak D call: TRBD1 (5 bases). The germline CDR1 and CDR2 sequences are SNHLY and FYNNEI. Between the trimmed V and J ends, which lost 6 bases and 4 bases, there was a span of 15 bases. This CDR3 spans 14 amino acids.